The present TCR beta chain was sequenced within a study of cytotoxic CD8 clonotypes in ibrutinib-treated CLL. Some clones are missing from TCRdb's copy, which holds only in-frame ones; the method was immunoSEQ multiplex PCR. The table shows 85,000 or so clones, with about 85% occurring only once. This CDR3 has 14 residues. Germline V gene data show CDR1 as SGHDN and CDR2 as FVKESK. V lost 7 bases and J 6 bases, leaving 17 bases between the germline ends. The sequencing used PBMCs, collected after 12 months of ibrutinib treatment. This receptor was identified in a human donor with chronic lymphocytic leukemia. This chain joins TRBV14 and TRBJ2-3; D is ambiguous. The CDR3 DNA follows: TGTGCCAGCAACGAGTGGGCAGCCGGGGATACGCAGTATTTT. Its protein product is CASNEWAAGDTQYF.